Sequencing of this T cell receptor (beta chain) was carried out in a study of blood T cell repertoires in COVID-19. As for the study in general: There were acute and convalescent COVID-19 samples, and they came from the United States, Italy and Spain.

This CDR3 region has 16 residues. With 5 bases clipped from V and 2 bases from J, the junction kept 5 bases outside the gene matches. Germline loops: CDR1 LNHDA, CDR2 SQIVND (reference sequence). How the authors handled the data: From reference gene primer amplification, estimates of nucleated cell counts were derived. The table came from immunoSEQ multiplex PCR; TCRdb's copy has only in-frame clones and leaves some out. V, J and clone size are taken as reported in that table, and D and trimming were inferred from the DNA itself. Found here are about 170,000 clones, about 86% of them singletons; the top ten hold approximately 11%.

Sequencing was carried out using peripheral blood. The receptor was isolated from a man aged 65-85 years with active or convalescent COVID-19. This chain connects TRBV19 to TRBJ2-1, with 11 bases matching TRBD2. CDR3 in DNA: TGTGCCAGTAGTCGGACTAGCGGGTATCCCTACAATGAGCAGTTCTTC. It translates to CASSRTSGYPYNEQFF.